This record looks at one TCR beta chain sequence and its context. Its antigen is not known. These data originate in a study of CD8 T cells in ankylosing spondylitis. Study-wide results and caveats: Disease-linked clones had a CD8+ phenotype and relatively low frequency in peripheral blood. Ankylosing spondylitis blood appeared to carry a characteristic TCR beta motif of several highly homologous variants.

Per the germline V gene, CDR1 is DFQATT and CDR2 is SNEGSKA (reference sequence). V was shortened by 3 bases and J by 4 bases, with 10 bases between the two germline ends. This CDR3 is 14 amino acids long. The authors made TCR beta libraries by quantitative 5'-RACE with molecular barcodes. TCRdb called the 5' RACE reads again in MiXCR, with one record for every CDR3 protein. The sample records around 770,000 distinct CDR3 sequences, 10% to 15% being singletons. Sequencing was performed on blood, either unsorted or a sorted T cell fraction (not recorded which). The sequence came from a male donor with ankylosing spondylitis. The genes are TRBV20-1 and TRBJ2-6, with D unresolved. The CDR3 loop reads CSASTGVGANVLTF. The CDR3 nucleotides read TGCAGTGCTAGTACCGGTGTAGGGGCCAACGTCCTGACTTTC.